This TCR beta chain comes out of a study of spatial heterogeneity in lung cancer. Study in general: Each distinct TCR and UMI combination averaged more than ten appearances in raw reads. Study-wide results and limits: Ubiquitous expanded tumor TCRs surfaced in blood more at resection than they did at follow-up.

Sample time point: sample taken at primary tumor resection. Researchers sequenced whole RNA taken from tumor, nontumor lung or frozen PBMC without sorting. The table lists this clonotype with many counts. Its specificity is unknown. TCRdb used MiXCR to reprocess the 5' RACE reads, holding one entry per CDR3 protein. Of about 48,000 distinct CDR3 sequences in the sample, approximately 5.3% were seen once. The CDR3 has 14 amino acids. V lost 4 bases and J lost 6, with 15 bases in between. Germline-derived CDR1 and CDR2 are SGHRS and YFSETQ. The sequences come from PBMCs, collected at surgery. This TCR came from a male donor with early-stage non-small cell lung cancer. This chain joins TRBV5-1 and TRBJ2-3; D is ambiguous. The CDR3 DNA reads TGCGCCAGCAGCCCCGGTCCCGGAGAGGATACGCAGTATTTT. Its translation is CASSPGPGEDTQYF. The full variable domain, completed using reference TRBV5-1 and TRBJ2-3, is KAGVTQTPRYLIKTRGQQVTLSCSPISGHRSVSWYQQTPGQGLQFLFEYFSETQRNKGNFPGRFSGRQFSNSRSEMNVSTLELGDSALYLCASSPGPGEDTQYFGPGTRLTVL.